Here is one T cell receptor (beta chain) with its context. Clones were read by immunoSEQ multiplex PCR, and TCRdb kept only the in-frame ones, dropping some. The sample records roughly 130,000 clones, roughly 91% being singletons. This entry comes from a study of control samples from healthy donors and cancer patients. Germline-derived CDR1 and CDR2 are MNHEY and SMNVEV (reference sequence). Trimming took 8 bases from V and 2 from J, leaving 10 bases between them. This CDR3 has 13 residues. The chain couples TRBV27 to TRBJ1-5, with D unresolved. This receptor was obtained from a man aged 45-65 years with head and neck cancer. The sequencing input was PBMCs. CDR3 bases: TGTGCCAGCGGCATATGGGGCAATCAGCCCCAGCATTTT. This translates into CASGIWGNQPQHF.